The clone carrying this T cell receptor (beta chain) was found many times. V gave up 2 bases and J gave up 4 bases, with 13 bases separating them. CDR1 and CDR2 from the germline V gene are SGHRS and YFSETQ. This CDR3 is built from 14 residues. The source material, RNA transcripts, was used to amplify TCR beta CDR3 regions. TCR CDR3 regions were first amplified by RT-PCR with HTBI primers. MiXCR, run by TCRdb on the multiplex PCR reads, gives a single entry per CDR3 protein. The sample has about 200,000 distinct CDR3 sequences, 15% to 20% seen once; the top ten hold about 45%. This entry comes from a study of T cells in Graves' hyperthyroidism and ophthalmopathy. Absent ophthalmopathy progression within 18 months defined stable Graves' hyperthyroidism.

The clonotype was recovered from a man aged 35 to 55 with Graves' hyperthyroidism. Sequenced material: blood. This chain uses TRBV5-1 with TRBJ2-7; D possibly corresponds to TRBD2 (5 bases). CDR3 protein: CASSFSLARYEQYF. The CDR3 region has the DNA TGCGCCAGCAGCTTCTCCCTAGCAAGGTACGAGCAGTACTTC.